One sample yielded the 22 T cell receptor beta chains listed below, sequenced in a study of T cells expressing NK-cell markers. From its re-call of the 5' RACE reads, TCRdb lists each CDR3 protein once, without DNA. The sample includes some 340,000 distinct CDR3 sequences. The sample was blood T cells: a sorted CD56 or NKG2C T cell subset, CD4+ or CD8+ T cells, or bulk PBMC T cells (not recorded which). Receptor source: a man aged 18-75 years in good health.

The chain is built from TRBV7-8 and TRBJ1-6; TCRdb outputs TRBD1, but without DNA this stays unchecked. There are 15 residues in the CDR3. Germline CDR1 SGHVS, CDR2 FQNEAQ. The CDR3 here is CASSLQGAGYSPLHF.

The rearrangement links TRBV7-9 to TRBJ2-4; TCRdb calls TRBD1, which cannot be checked without DNA. CDR1 SEHNR and CDR2 FQNEAQ come from the germline V gene (reference sequence). This CDR3 comprises 15 residues. The CDR3 loop is CASSLSGGLKNIQYF.

The chain couples TRBV5-1 to TRBJ1-6; the TRBD1 assignment by TCRdb is unverifiable without DNA. CDR3 length: 19 residues. Germline loops: CDR1 SGHRS, CDR2 YFSETQ. The CDR3 protein is CASSLVLTEGAVYNSPLHF.

The V and J genes are TRBV6-5 and TRBJ2-7. The germline V gene encodes CDR1 MNHEY and CDR2 SVGAGI. The CDR3 runs 14 residues. CDR3 sequence reads: CASSPSDRPYEQYF.

V and J are TRBV7-2 and TRBJ2-1; TCRdb's D call, TRBD1, is unchecked because there is no DNA. The CDR3 sequence is 16 residues long. The germline CDR1 and CDR2 sequences are SGHTA and FQGNSA. The CDR3 loop is CASSLVGQGPVNEQFF.

The chain uses TRBV12-3 or TRBV12-4 and TRBJ2-1; TCRdb proposes TRBD2, but this gene call is untestable without DNA. The CDR3 extends over 14 amino acids. This CDR3 reads CASSSGTSEREQFF.

This chain links TRBV12-3 or TRBV12-4 with TRBJ2-3; as DNA is missing, the TRBD2 call by TCRdb cannot be tested. The CDR3 runs 16 residues. Here the CDR3 reads CASSPPRTRTTDTQYF.

The CDR3 here is CASQTGNYGYTF. This chain connects TRBV6-5 to TRBJ1-2; the TCRdb D gene call, TRBD1, has no DNA to confirm it. The CDR3 loop spans 12 amino acids. The germline V gene encodes CDR1 MNHEY and CDR2 SVGAGI.

V is TRBV7-9 and J is TRBJ1-2; as DNA is missing, the TRBD1 call by TCRdb cannot be tested. Germline loops: CDR1 SEHNR, CDR2 FQNEAQ (reference sequence). The CDR3 is 14 residues long. CDR3 amino acids: CASSLDARVYGYTF.

The chain carries TRBV5-1 and TRBJ1-2; TCRdb outputs TRBD1, but without DNA this stays unchecked. Germline loops: CDR1 SGHRS, CDR2 YFSETQ. The CDR3 consists of 15 residues. The CDR3 protein is CASSSLVQGAGGYTF. Supplemented by reference TRBV5-1 and TRBJ1-2, the full variable domain reads KAGVTQTPRYLIKTRGQQVTLSCSPISGHRSVSWYQQTPGQGLQFLFEYFSETQRNKGNFPGRFSGRQFSNSRSEMNVSTLELGDSALYLCASSSLVQGAGGYTFGSGTRLTVV.

V usage is TRBV5-1 and J usage is TRBJ2-3; TCRdb lists TRBD1, though no DNA is available to test this call. From germline, CDR1 is SGHRS and CDR2 YFSETQ. The CDR3 is 11 amino acids. The CDR3 region is CASSLGLGEYF.

This chain links TRBV27 with TRBJ2-7; TCRdb lists TRBD2, though no DNA is available to test this call. The CDR3 loop spans 15 amino acids. Germline values: CDR1 MNHEY, CDR2 SMNVEV (reference sequence). CDR3: CASSPQTSGHYEQYF.

The V gene is TRBV19, the J gene TRBJ1-5. CDR3 length: 13 residues. CDR1 and CDR2 (germline): LNHDA, SQIVND (reference sequence). This CDR3 is CASSGSRVEPQHF.

This rearrangement joins TRBV5-1 to TRBJ2-5; lacking DNA, the TRBD2 call made by TCRdb goes unchecked. The germline gives CDR1 SGHRS, CDR2 YFSETQ. The CDR3 is 17 residues long. The CDR3 loop reads CASSSFKAGGPQETQYF.

The V gene is TRBV7-8, the J gene TRBJ2-3. CDR3 size: 14 residues. Germline CDR1 SGHVS, CDR2 FQNEAQ. The CDR3 reads CASRQGPTTDTQYF.

The chain joins TRBV4-2 to TRBJ2-3; TCRdb outputs TRBD2, but without DNA this stays unchecked. The CDR3 totals 16 residues. CDR1 LGHNA and CDR2 YNFKEQ come from the germline V gene. CDR3 in amino acids: CASSQKGLGGFDTQYF.

The chain joins TRBV6-4 to TRBJ2-3; TCRdb picks TRBD2, but there is no DNA to check that call. This CDR3 comprises 14 residues. Germline V gene lookup returns CDR1 MRHNA and CDR2 SNTAGT. CDR3 sequence reads: CASSGRPFSDTQYF.

The CDR3 sequence: CASSLFKDVLGKLFF. The chain recombines TRBV11-2 with TRBJ1-4. Germline CDR1 SGHAT, CDR2 FQNNGV. The CDR3 sequence is 15 residues long.

The gene calls are TRBV20-1 and TRBJ2-7; TCRdb proposes TRBD2, but this gene call is untestable without DNA. The CDR3 is 13 amino acids. Germline loops: CDR1 DFQATT, CDR2 SNEGSKA (reference sequence). CDR3 sequence reads: CSAQKGRGYEQYF.

The chain couples TRBV2 to TRBJ1-5; the TCRdb call, TRBD1, lacks DNA for checking. This CDR3 is 15 amino acids long. CDR1 is SNHLY, CDR2 FYNNEI, per germline. This CDR3 is CASSSTGGLNQPQHF.

The chain joins TRBV29-1 to TRBJ2-5; TCRdb reports TRBD1, a call that lacks DNA to check it against. Germline V gene data show CDR1 as SQVTM and CDR2 as ANQGSEA. CDR3 length: 14 residues. CDR3 in amino acids: CSVQGVRTQETQYF.

The chain is built from TRBV29-1 and TRBJ1-3; the D gene TCRdb calls, TRBD1, cannot be checked with no DNA. CDR1 and CDR2 from the germline V gene are SQVTM and ANQGSEA. There are 14 residues in the CDR3. CDR3 region: CSAQRGQGENTIYF.